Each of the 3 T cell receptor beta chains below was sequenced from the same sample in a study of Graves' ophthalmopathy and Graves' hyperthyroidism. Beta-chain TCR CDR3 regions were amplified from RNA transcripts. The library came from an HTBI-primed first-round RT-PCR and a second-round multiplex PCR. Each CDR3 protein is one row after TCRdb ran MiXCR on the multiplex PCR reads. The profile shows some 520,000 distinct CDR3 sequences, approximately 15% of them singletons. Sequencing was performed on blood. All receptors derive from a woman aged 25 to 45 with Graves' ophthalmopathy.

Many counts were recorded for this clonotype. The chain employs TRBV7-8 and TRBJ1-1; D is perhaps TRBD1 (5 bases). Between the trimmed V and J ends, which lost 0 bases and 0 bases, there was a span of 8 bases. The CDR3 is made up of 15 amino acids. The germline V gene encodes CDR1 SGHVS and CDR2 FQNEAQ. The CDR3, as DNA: TGTGCCAGCAGCTTAGCATTGGGACTGAACACTGAAGCTTTCTTT. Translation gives CASSLALGLNTEAFF.

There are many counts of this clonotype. The CDR3, as DNA: TGTGCCAGCTCACCACGCGGCAGCCAAGAGACCCAGTACTTC. Amino acids: CASSPRGSQETQYF. This sequence joins TRBV18 and TRBJ2-5, with D unresolved. V dropped 1 base and J dropped 1 base, with 7 bases sitting between them. The CDR3 covers 14 residues. Germline assignment: CDR1 KGHSH and CDR2 LQKENI.

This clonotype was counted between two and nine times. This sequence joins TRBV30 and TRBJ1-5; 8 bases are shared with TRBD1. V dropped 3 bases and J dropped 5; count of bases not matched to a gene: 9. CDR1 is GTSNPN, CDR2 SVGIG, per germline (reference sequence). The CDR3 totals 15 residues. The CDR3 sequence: CAWSVGQGRDQPQHF. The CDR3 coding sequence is TGTGCCTGGAGCGTAGGACAGGGTCGCGATCAGCCCCAGCATTTT.